This T cell receptor (beta chain) was identified in a study of blood T cell repertoires in COVID-19. Turning to the study itself: COVID-19 samples from acute and convalescent phases originated in the United States, Italy and Spain.

Generated by immunoSEQ multiplex PCR, the TCRdb table keeps only in-frame clones and is missing some. The sample contains more than 150,000 clones, 80% of which appear only once. This CDR3 is 14 amino acids long. Germline CDR1 MDHEN, CDR2 SYDVKM. V shed 4 bases and J shed 2 bases, with 9 bases lying between them. This study enrolled people aged about 18 to 90 from about 24 US geographic areas. Cohorts were based on clinical histories the participants reported. Contact with a PCR-confirmed or clinician-diagnosed COVID-19 case occurred within 2 weeks of entry. This TCR derives from a man in his sixties who had been exposed to COVID-19. Sequenced input: PBMCs or T cells enriched from blood (not recorded which). The chain recombines TRBV28 with TRBJ1-5; D not resolved. CDR3 loop: CASSSGAGNQPQHF. The CDR3 nucleotides read TGTGCCAGCAGTTCTGGTGCGGGCAATCAGCCCCAGCATTTT.